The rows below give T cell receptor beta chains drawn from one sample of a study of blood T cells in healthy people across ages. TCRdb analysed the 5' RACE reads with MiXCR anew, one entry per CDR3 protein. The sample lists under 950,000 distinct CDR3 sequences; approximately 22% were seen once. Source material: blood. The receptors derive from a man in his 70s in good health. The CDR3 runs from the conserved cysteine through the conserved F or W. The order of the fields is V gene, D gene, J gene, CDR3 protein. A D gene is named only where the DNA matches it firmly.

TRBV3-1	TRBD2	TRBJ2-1	CASSQGDLGGSSYNEQFF
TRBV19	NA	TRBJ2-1	CASSILAEISYNEQFF
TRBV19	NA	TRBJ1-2	CASSIVGKISYGYTF
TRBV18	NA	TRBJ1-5	CASSPRQIDQPQHF
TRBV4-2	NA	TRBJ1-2	CASSLRTTNYGYTF
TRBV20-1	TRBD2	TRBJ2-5	CSAQTAGGFRETQYF
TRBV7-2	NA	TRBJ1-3	CASSSPLGNTIYF
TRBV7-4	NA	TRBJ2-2	CASSGRWRQRNTGELFF
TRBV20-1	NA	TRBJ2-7	CSPRLNSYEQYF
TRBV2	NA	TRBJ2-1	CASSVGNYNEQFF
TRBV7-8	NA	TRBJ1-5	CASSPGAPTRSQPQHF
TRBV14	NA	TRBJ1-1	CASSPAYDPGVHTEAFF
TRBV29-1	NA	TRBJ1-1	CSALPIEGMNTEAFF
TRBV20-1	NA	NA	CSGSGAGWVNEQFF
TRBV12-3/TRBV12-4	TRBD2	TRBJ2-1	CASSSSGRKDNEQFF
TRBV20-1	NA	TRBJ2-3	CSASGQFTDTQYF
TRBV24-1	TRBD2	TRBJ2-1	CATSDPSGSRSYNEQFF
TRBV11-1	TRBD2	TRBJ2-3	CASSFGGIITDTQYF
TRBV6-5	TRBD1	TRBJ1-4	CASSRQGGMLEKLFF
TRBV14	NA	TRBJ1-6	CASSRGVNSPLHF
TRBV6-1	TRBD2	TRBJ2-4	CASSGGGGHDIQYF
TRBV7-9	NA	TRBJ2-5	CASSFSGVRQETQYF
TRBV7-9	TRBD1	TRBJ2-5	CASSLVPRDRETQYF
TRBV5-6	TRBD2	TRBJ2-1	CASSIPGLAREQFF
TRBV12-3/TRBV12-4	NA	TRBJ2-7	CASSYLRDIEQYF
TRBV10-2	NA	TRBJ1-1	CASRSTEEAFF
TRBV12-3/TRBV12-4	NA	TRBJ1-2	CASNGWGRTVYGYTF
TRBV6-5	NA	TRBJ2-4	CASSSDGGLAKNIQYF
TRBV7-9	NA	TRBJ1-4	CASSQGDGRVRKLFF
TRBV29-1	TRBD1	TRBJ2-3	CSASPGQGARLAGDTQYF
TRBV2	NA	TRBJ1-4	CASSSGTDEKLFF